This TCR beta chain was sequenced in a study of shared clonotypes between healthy human individuals. Trimming removed 0 bases at V and 6 bases at J, with 9 bases between. The CDR3 is made up of 13 amino acids. Germline CDR1 LGHNA, CDR2 YSLEER. It was into CD45RA+ naive and CD45RA-negative memory subsets that the CD4+ cells were split. Profiling relied on immunoSEQ multiplex PCR, and the TCRdb table lists in-frame clones only, not all of them. Altogether about a million clones are present, roughly 80% being singletons, with the ten largest covering 1.4% to 1.5%. The sample was memory CD4+ T cells sorted from blood. The subset is: CD45RA-negative fraction. The sequence was collected from a man younger than 30 in good health. J is TRBJ2-7 and V is TRBV4-3; D is unresolved. The CDR3 is CASSQDHGSEQYF. CDR3 nucleotide sequence: TGCGCCAGCAGCCAAGATCACGGATCCGAGCAGTACTTC.